Each of the 21 T cell receptor beta chains below was sequenced from the same sample in a study of T cell changes during pregnancy in multiple sclerosis. Assay used: immunoSEQ multiplex PCR; TCRdb lists only in-frame clones, some missing. Here the sample spans fewer than 85,000 clones, 92% being singletons. The material was peripheral blood, obtained before pregnancy. All receptors derive from a female donor with multiple sclerosis, enrolled in a pregnancy study.

V is TRBV7-9 and J is TRBJ1-1, with 7 bases identical to TRBD1. This CDR3 region has 15 residues. The germline V gene has CDR1 SEHNR and CDR2 FQNEAQ (reference sequence). The J segment lost 5 bases and the V segment lost 2 bases, leaving 8 bases of the junction unmatched. In DNA, the CDR3 is TGTGCCAGCAGCTTAATAGGGGGCGGTGGAACTGAAGCTTTCTTT. Translating gives CASSLIGGGGTEAFF. Supplemented by reference TRBV7-9 and TRBJ1-1, the full variable domain reads DTGVSQNPRHKITKRGQNVTFRCDPISEHNRLYWYRQTLGQGPEFLTYFQNEAQLEKSRLLSDRFSAERPKGSFSTLEIQRTEQGDSAMYLCASSLIGGGGTEAFFGQGTRLTVV.

The gene calls are TRBV30 and TRBJ2-1; tentative D call: TRBD2 (6 bases). With 6 bases removed from V and 8 bases from J, the gap between germline ends came to 23 bases. The CDR3 contains 15 residues. CDR1 is GTSNPN and CDR2 is SVGIG in the germline V gene (reference sequence). The CDR3 protein is CACDPSGLQSHEQFF. The CDR3 nucleotides are TGTGCCTGTGACCCCAGCGGGCTACAGTCCCATGAGCAGTTCTTC.

The J gene is TRBJ2-3, the V gene TRBV6-6, with D hard to call. Per germline, CDR1 MNHNY and CDR2 SVGAGI (reference sequence). V was cut by 0 bases and J by 2 bases, with 3 bases left in between. The CDR3 length is 13 residues. The CDR3 loop is CASSYSNTDTQYF. The CDR3 region has the DNA TGTGCCAGCAGTTACTCCAACACAGATACGCAGTATTTT.

The rearrangement joins TRBV7-9 to TRBJ2-3, with TRBD2 identical over 10 bases. The germline CDR1 and CDR2 sequences are SEHNR and FQNEAQ (reference sequence). CDR3 length: 14 residues. V shed 5 bases and J 3 bases; nucleotides not matched to a gene: 2. CDR3 nucleotides: TGTGCCAGCAGCCAGGGACTAGCGACAGATACGCAGTATTTT. The encoded protein is CASSQGLATDTQYF.

The chain employs TRBV7-3 and TRBJ1-1; TRBD1 matches at 10 bases. The CDR3 extends over 15 amino acids. The germline gives CDR1 SGHTA, CDR2 FQGTGA. The ends lost 5 bases at V and 3 bases at J; junction bases unmatched: 6. The CDR3 DNA is TGTGCCAGCAGCCCGATGGGGACAGGGGACACTGAAGCTTTCTTT. Amino acid sequence: CASSPMGTGDTEAFF.

Only a few counts were recorded for this clone. The chain recombines TRBV4-3 with TRBJ2-1; possibly TRBD2 for D (5 bases). From germline, CDR1 is LGHNA and CDR2 YSLEER. Trimming left V 2 bases short and J 8 bases short, with 19 bases between. This CDR3 has 16 amino acids. In nucleotides, the CDR3 is TGCGCCAGCAGCCAACGACCTGGTGGGAGTGGGGATGAGCAGTTCTTC. Translating it yields CASSQRPGGSGDEQFF.

The genes are TRBV28 and TRBJ1-5; D is unresolved. CDR1 is MDHEN and CDR2 is SYDVKM in the germline V gene. The CDR3 covers 14 residues. V was pared by 7 bases and J by 0 bases, with 10 bases between. The CDR3 nucleotides read TGTGCCAGCACCTATACGATTAGCAATCAGCCCCAGCATTTT. It translates to CASTYTISNQPQHF.

The chain is built from TRBV5-1 and TRBJ1-2; tentative D call: TRBD1 (5 bases). The CDR3 runs 11 residues. CDR1 is SGHRS and CDR2 is YFSETQ in the germline V gene. Trimming cost V 0 bases and J 11 bases, with 8 bases left between them. CDR3 in amino acids: CASSLAGEYTF. CDR3 nucleotides: TGCGCCAGCAGCTTGGCGGGGGAGTACACCTTC.

The chain has TRBV6-6 and TRBJ1-2; D remains unclear. The V gene's germline CDR1 is MNHNY and CDR2 SVGAGI (reference sequence). This CDR3 has 12 amino acids. The V end lost 2 bases, the J end lost 8 bases, and 9 bases lay between the germline ends. The CDR3 DNA is TGTGCCAGCAGTTACGCAGGATCCGGCTACACCTTC. As protein: CASSYAGSGYTF.

The chain uses TRBV4-1 and TRBJ2-3; a weak D match, TRBD2 (6 bases). Germline V gene lookup returns CDR1 MGHRA and CDR2 YSYEKL. V was pared by 4 bases and J by 3 bases, with 17 bases between. This CDR3 spans 16 amino acids. Here the CDR3 reads CASSRAEREITDTQYF. Here the CDR3 DNA reads TGCGCCAGCAGCCGCGCGGAACGGGAGATAACAGATACGCAGTATTTT.

The chain couples TRBV19 to TRBJ2-7, with 10 bases fitting TRBD1. In germline, CDR1 is LNHDA, CDR2 SQIVND (reference sequence). V shed 6 bases and J 3 bases; nucleotides not matched to a gene: 8. The CDR3 consists of 15 residues. The CDR3 DNA reads TGTGCCAGTAGACCTCGACAGGGGGCAATCTACGAGCAGTACTTC. It encodes CASRPRQGAIYEQYF. The full variable domain, rest sourced from reference TRBV19 and TRBJ2-7, is DGGITQSPKYLFRKEGQNVTLSCEQNLNHDAMYWYRQDPGQGLRLIYYSQIVNDFQKGDIAEGYSVSREKKESFPLTVTSAQKNPTAFYLCASRPRQGAIYEQYFGPGTRLTVT.

This chain links TRBV28 with TRBJ1-1; D is possibly TRBD1 (6 bases). This CDR3 has 14 amino acids. In germline, CDR1 is MDHEN, CDR2 SYDVKM. V was clipped by 6 bases and J by 4 bases, with 15 bases between them. The CDR3 here is CASRIGGQVTEAFF. The CDR3 DNA reads as TGTGCCAGCAGGATCGGGGGGCAGGTCACTGAAGCTTTCTTT. Full variable domain (outside the CDR3, taken from reference TRBV28 and TRBJ1-1): DVKVTQSSRYLVKRTGEKVFLECVQDMDHENMFWYRQDPGLGLRLIYFSYDVKMKEKGDIPEGYSVSREKKERFSLILESASTNQTSMYLCASRIGGQVTEAFFGQGTRLTVV.

The chain couples TRBV7-2 to TRBJ1-2; 7 bases are a match to TRBD1. The V gene end was trimmed by 1 base and the J gene end by 2 bases; junction bases not matched to a gene: 4. The germline V gene has CDR1 SGHTA and CDR2 FQGNSA. This CDR3 comprises 15 residues. DNA for the CDR3: TGTGCCAGCAGCTTAGGACCGGGACAGAACTATGGCTACACCTTC. Protein: CASSLGPGQNYGYTF.

The chain carries TRBV18 and TRBJ2-1; 9 bases align to TRBD2. With 3 bases clipped from V and 7 bases from J, the junction kept 7 bases outside the gene matches. Germline assignment: CDR1 KGHSH and CDR2 LQKENI. The CDR3 totals 15 residues. This CDR3 reads CASSPTSGATNEQFF. The CDR3 DNA reads as TGTGCCAGCTCACCGACTAGCGGAGCCACTAATGAGCAGTTCTTC.

This chain joins TRBV6-1 and TRBJ2-6; possible D gene TRBD1, 5 bases. The ends were cut back, 4 bases at V and 2 bases at J, with 9 bases in the middle. The CDR3 is made up of 15 amino acids. Germline-derived CDR1 and CDR2 are MNHNS and SASEGT. The CDR3 loop is CASSVGATGANVLTF. The CDR3 DNA reads as TGTGCCAGCAGTGTAGGGGCAACTGGGGCCAACGTCCTGACTTTC.

This chain joins TRBV5-6 and TRBJ2-1, with a possible D match to TRBD2 (6 bases). The CDR3 is made up of 15 amino acids. Deletions cut 0 bases from V and 4 bases from J, with 11 bases between. The germline V gene has CDR1 SGHDT and CDR2 YYEEEE. The CDR3 sequence is CASSLVGGAYNEQFF. The CDR3 DNA reads as TGTGCCAGCAGCTTGGTTGGAGGGGCGTACAATGAGCAGTTCTTC.

The V gene is TRBV7-9, the J gene TRBJ1-1, with 9 bases lining up with TRBD1. Germline values: CDR1 SEHNR, CDR2 FQNEAQ (reference sequence). V was clipped by 5 bases and J by 5 bases; unmatched bases: 15. The CDR3 length is 17 residues. The CDR3 DNA follows: TGTGCCAGCAGCCATCCGACAGGGGGGTTTTCGATGACTGAAGCTTTCTTT. Its protein product is CASSHPTGGFSMTEAFF.

This chain links TRBV5-3 with TRBJ2-5, with 7 bases matching TRBD1. TRBV5-3 carries the ORF label, with uncertain function. The CDR3 has 15 amino acids. J lost 3 bases, V lost 3 bases, and 8 bases had no gene match. The CDR3 region is CARSSPAGTEETQYF. The CDR3 DNA reads TGTGCCAGAAGCTCCCCGGCCGGGACAGAAGAGACCCAGTACTTC.

The chain has TRBV5-4 and TRBJ2-2; possible D gene TRBD1, 5 bases. Trimming stripped 5 bases from V and 2 bases from J, with 10 bases between. The CDR3 runs 14 residues. Looked up from germline, CDR1 is SGHNT and CDR2 is YYREEE (reference sequence). CDR3: CASRPQGNTGELFF. Written as DNA, the CDR3 is TGTGCCAGCAGGCCCCAGGGAAACACCGGGGAGCTGTTTTTT.

This clone was counted between two and nine times. Germline and junction disagree at one end, which may indicate a read error. The chain joins TRBV6-6 to TRBJ2-7; D remains ambiguous. Germline V CDR1 and CDR2: MNHNY, SVGAGI (reference sequence). This CDR3 comprises 13 residues. In DNA, the CDR3 is TGTGCCAGCAGCCTAGTTACATCCTCCGAGCAGTACTTC. Translation: CASSLVTSSEQYF.

The gene calls are TRBV15 and TRBJ1-4; a weak D match, TRBD1 (6 bases). V was cut by 0 bases and J by 5 bases, with 13 bases left in between. The length of the CDR3 is 16 residues. Germline V gene lookup returns CDR1 LNHNV and CDR2 YYDKDF (reference sequence). CDR3 protein: CATSRDRTGKNEKLFF. CDR3 bases: TGTGCCACCAGCAGAGATCGTACAGGGAAAAATGAAAAACTGTTTTTT.